The 22 T cell receptor beta chains below all came from one sample that was sequenced in a study of Ad26.COV2.S vaccination and SARS-CoV-2 variants (dated by TCRdb to the early 2020s). The label giving this sample's time point can be read as: individuals recovered from natural SARS-CoV-2 infection. The receptor library was made with the immunoSEQ multiplex PCR assay. As stored in TCRdb, this immuneACCESS dataset retains in-frame rearrangements with V and J assigned. A fraction of the clones does not appear; measured against another copy, unresolved V genes explain less than half of the discrepancy, and the remainder lacks a known reason. The sample table shows 350,000 to 450,000 clones, and 90% to 95% are seen once. Jointly, the top ten make up 3% to 5% of the sample. The sequencing here drew on peripheral blood, taken after recovery from COVID-19. The receptors shown here come from a human donor who had recovered from COVID-19.

V gene TRBV7-9 combines with J gene TRBJ1-1; D gene ambiguous. V was shortened by 0 bases and J by 0 bases, with 5 bases between the two germline ends. Per germline, CDR1 SEHNR and CDR2 FQNEAQ (reference sequence). This CDR3 spans 14 amino acids. The CDR3 nucleotides read TGTGCCAGCAGCTTAGCAAACATGAACACTGAAGCTTTCTTT. It encodes CASSLANMNTEAFF.

The gene calls are TRBV9 and TRBJ2-7; 8 nucleotides line up with TRBD1. The CDR3 totals 15 residues. Germline V gene lookup returns CDR1 SGDLS and CDR2 YYNGEE. Unmatched junction bases numbered 11, after V lost 6 bases and J lost 3 bases. CDR3 DNA: TGTGCCAGCACCCCGGGACAGGACCGATTCTACGAGCAGTACTTC. Translation: CASTPGQDRFYEQYF.

In this sample, this clone turned up once. This rearrangement joins TRBV12-3 or TRBV12-4 to TRBJ2-3, with no clear D. CDR3 size: 13 residues. V lost 3 bases and J lost 4, with 8 bases in between. The CDR3 DNA reads as TGTGCCAGCAGTTTGATCGGAGCAGATACGCAGTATTTT. This codes for CASSLIGADTQYF.

The chain uses TRBV6-6 and TRBJ1-2; 7 nucleotides line up with TRBD1. Per germline, CDR1 MNHNY and CDR2 SVGAGI (reference sequence). The ends lost 8 bases at V and 4 bases at J; junction bases unmatched: 10. The CDR3 covers 14 residues. CDR3: CASLGTAESYGYTF. DNA of the CDR3: TGTGCCAGCCTGGGGACAGCTGAGAGCTATGGCTACACCTTC.

The chain carries TRBV19 and TRBJ2-3; tentatively, D is TRBD2 (6 bases). Trimming took off 1 base at V and 0 bases at J, with 8 bases between the two ends. The CDR3 length is 15 residues. Germline lookup yields CDR1 LNHDA and CDR2 SQIVND (reference sequence). The CDR3 loop reads CASSIGTTSTDTQYF. CDR3 coding DNA: TGTGCCAGTAGTATAGGGACTACTAGCACAGATACGCAGTATTTT.

The V call is TRBV13, the J call TRBJ1-1; unclear D gene. V gave up 1 base and J gave up 2 bases, with 2 bases separating them. This CDR3 is built from 12 residues. Looked up from germline, CDR1 is PRHDT and CDR2 is FYEKMQ (reference sequence). The CDR3, as DNA: TGTGCCAGCAGCTTAGAAAACACTGAAGCTTTCTTT. As protein: CASSLENTEAFF. The whole variable domain, remainder taken from reference TRBV13 and TRBJ1-1, is AAGVIQSPRHLIKEKRETATLKCYPIPRHDTVYWYQQGPGQDPQFLISFYEKMQSDKGSIPDRFSAQQFSDYHSELNMSSLELGDSALYFCASSLENTEAFFGQGTRLTVV.

The chain uses TRBV6-5 and TRBJ1-1, with TRBD1 as a possible D gene (6 bases). The CDR3 runs to 13 residues. Trimming stripped 7 bases from V and 5 bases from J, with 14 bases between. Germline V gene lookup returns CDR1 MNHEY and CDR2 SVGAGI. CDR3 amino acids: CASTLTGSTEAFF. The CDR3 DNA sequence: TGTGCCAGCACCCTAACAGGGAGTACTGAAGCTTTCTTT.

The V call is TRBV10-3, the J call TRBJ2-3; TRBD1 is a possible D gene (6 bases). CDR3 size: 15 residues. Germline CDR1 is ENHRY and CDR2 is SYGVKD. V dropped 2 bases and J dropped 1 base, with 10 bases sitting between them. The CDR3 spells CAISETRTGTDTQYF. The CDR3 coding sequence is TGTGCCATCAGTGAGACAAGGACAGGCACAGATACGCAGTATTTT.

The chain recombines TRBV11-2 with TRBJ2-1, with D unclear. This CDR3 has 11 residues. Germline CDR1 SGHAT, CDR2 FQNNGV. Deletions cut 6 bases from V and 7 bases from J, with 7 bases between. CDR3 amino acids: CASSAVNEQFF. The CDR3 DNA reads TGTGCCAGCAGTGCCGTGAATGAGCAGTTCTTC.

The V and J genes are TRBV10-3 and TRBJ2-2; no firm D call. CDR1 and CDR2 (germline): ENHRY, SYGVKD. Trimming took 1 base from V and 4 from J, leaving 7 bases between them. The length of the CDR3 is 14 residues. CDR3 region: CAISEWKSTGELFF. In DNA form, the CDR3 reads TGTGCCATCAGTGAGTGGAAGAGCACCGGGGAGCTGTTTTTT.

The rearrangement uses TRBV7-9 and TRBJ2-3; maybe TRBD1 (6 bases). Trimming removed 5 bases from V and 2 bases from J, with 11 bases in between. CDR1 is SEHNR and CDR2 is FQNEAQ in the germline V gene (reference sequence). The CDR3 is made up of 14 amino acids. The CDR3 DNA reads TGTGCCAGCAGCCTGTGGGACATCACAGATACGCAGTATTTT. It specifies CASSLWDITDTQYF. Together with reference TRBV7-9 and TRBJ2-3, the CDR3 gives the full variable domain: DTGVSQNPRHKITKRGQNVTFRCDPISEHNRLYWYRQTLGQGPEFLTYFQNEAQLEKSRLLSDRFSAERPKGSFSTLEIQRTEQGDSAMYLCASSLWDITDTQYFGPGTRLTVL.

The chain uses TRBV27 and TRBJ1-2, with 8 bases matching TRBD1. CDR3 size: 15 residues. Germline CDR1 and CDR2: MNHEY and SMNVEV (reference sequence). V lost 6 bases to trimming and J lost 1 base; unmatched junction nucleotides: 7. CDR3 coding DNA: TGTGCCAGCAGCCGGGACAGGAGGATTAACTATGGCTACACCTTC. This translates into CASSRDRRINYGYTF.

The V call is TRBV19, the J call TRBJ1-6; 7 bases agree with TRBD1. The CDR3 extends over 14 amino acids. V shed 7 bases and J 7 bases; nucleotides not matched to a gene: 7. Germline V CDR1 and CDR2: LNHDA, SQIVND (reference sequence). The CDR3 region has the DNA TGTGCCAGTACCCCGGGACAGCAAAATTCACCCCTCCACTTT. Protein product: CASTPGQQNSPLHF.

About this clone: The sample contains more than one DNA sequence encoding this CDR3. The J gene is TRBJ1-5, the V gene TRBV7-2; D is uncertain. The CDR3 extends over 13 amino acids. The germline V gene encodes CDR1 SGHTA and CDR2 FQGNSA. The V end lost 3 bases, the J end lost 4 bases, and 7 bases lay between the germline ends. The CDR3 region has the DNA TGTGCCAGCAGCTTGAAAGGGAATCAGCCCCAGCATTTT. Encoded protein: CASSLKGNQPQHF.

The rearrangement links TRBV7-9 to TRBJ1-1; TRBD1 matches 8 bases. The CDR3 contains 13 residues. In germline, CDR1 is SEHNR, CDR2 FQNEAQ (reference sequence). The junction had 4 bases not matched to a gene; V was cut back by 6 bases and J by 4 bases. The CDR3 sequence is CASSHTGGTEAFF. The CDR3 DNA is TGTGCCAGCAGTCACACAGGGGGCACTGAAGCTTTCTTT.

The CDR3 nucleotides read TGTGCCAGTCTAAAAGGCCCTACGCAGTATTTT. Translating it yields CASLKGPTQYF. The chain employs TRBV6-5 and TRBJ2-3; no clear D gene. This CDR3 is built from 11 residues. Trimming took 9 bases from V and 8 from J, leaving 12 bases between them. Looked up from germline, CDR1 is MNHEY and CDR2 is SVGAGI.

As DNA, the CDR3 is TGTGCCAGCAGTGAATTTTTAAGCGGGGGCCCAGATAGCACAGATACGCAGTATTTT. Its protein product is CASSEFLSGGPDSTDTQYF. The chain has TRBV2 and TRBJ2-3, with TRBD2 matching over 8 bases. The V gene's germline CDR1 is SNHLY and CDR2 FYNNEI. V was clipped by 2 bases and J by 0 bases; unmatched bases: 13. The CDR3 extends over 19 amino acids.

The chain links TRBV7-2 to TRBJ2-5; D might be TRBD2 (6 bases). Germline V lookup: CDR1 SGHTA, CDR2 FQGNSA. Between the trimmed V and J ends, which lost 2 bases and 5 bases, there was a span of 21 bases. CDR3 length equals 17 residues. CDR3 DNA: TGTGCCAGCAGCTTATTGGGCCCTGGGGAAGGGAGGGAGACCCAGTACTTC. Translating it yields CASSLLGPGEGRETQYF.

This clone was observed a single time. The chain couples TRBV27 to TRBJ1-2; TRBD1 matches 9 bases. The germline CDR1 and CDR2 sequences are MNHEY and SMNVEV (reference sequence). This CDR3 contains 15 residues. V shed 2 bases, J shed 2 bases, and the junction held 3 bases outside the gene matches. CDR3 DNA: TGTGCCAGCAGTTTAGCGGACAGGGGAAACTATGGCTACACCTTC. Its translation: CASSLADRGNYGYTF.

The CDR3 sequence is CASSSRTDEKLFF. CDR3 in DNA: TGTGCCAGCAGCAGTCGGACAGATGAAAAACTGTTTTTT. The gene calls are TRBV7-2 and TRBJ1-4, with D possibly TRBD1 on 6 matching bases. The CDR3 totals 13 residues. V lost 5 bases to trimming and J lost 6 bases, with 10 bases between them. The germline CDR1 and CDR2 sequences are SGHTA and FQGNSA.

V usage is TRBV12-5 and J usage is TRBJ1-6, with D uncertain. Germline CDR1 and CDR2: LGHNT and FRNRAP. Trimming stripped 1 base from V and 7 bases from J, with 2 bases between. The length of the CDR3 is 12 residues. CDR3: CASGLGNSPLHF. CDR3 in DNA: TGTGCTAGTGGTTTGGGGAATTCACCCCTCCACTTT.

The gene calls are TRBV3-1 (or the pseudogene TRBV3-2) and TRBJ2-1; 8 positions agree with TRBD2. The V and J ends lost 8 bases and 9 bases, in that order; junction bases with no gene match: 9. This CDR3 region has 13 residues. Looked up from germline, CDR1 is LGHDT and CDR2 is YNNKEL (reference sequence). Here the CDR3 reads CASQAGASAEQFF. The CDR3 nucleotides read TGTGCCAGCCAAGCGGGGGCCAGCGCTGAGCAGTTCTTC.